This T cell receptor beta chain derives from a study of CD8+ T cells in alopecia areata. Study in general: Tofacitinib administration to treated patients was oral, at 5 to 10 mg twice daily.

In regard to this clone: Other DNA sequences in the same sample also yield this CDR3.

Noted treatment: oral pan-JAK inhibitor, 5-10 mg twice daily. Extraction and reverse transcription of RNA yielded cDNA as the sequencing template. Here immunoSEQ multiplex PCR was the method, and the copy in TCRdb shows in-frame clones only, minus some. The sample includes 95,000 to 110,000 clones, 84% of them seen just once. The germline V gene has CDR1 MNHEY and CDR2 SMNVEV (reference sequence). The CDR3 is 15 amino acids. Trimming stripped 5 bases from V and 7 bases from J, with 17 bases between. The chain joins TRBV27 to TRBJ1-4, with D hard to call. Material: CD8+ T cells sorted from blood, obtained at week 24, from a patient treated with tofacitinib. The TCR sequence derives from a human donor with alopecia areata. This CDR3 reads CASSPRLGGGEKLFF. The CDR3 DNA follows: TGTGCCAGCAGTCCCCGTCTAGGCGGTGGTGAAAAACTGTTTTTT.